The rows below give T cell receptor beta chains drawn from one sample of a study of T cell repertoires in cytomegalovirus infection. MiXCR, run by TCRdb on the reads, gives a single entry per CDR3 protein. Seen here are some 110,000 distinct CDR3 sequences, around 10% observed once, and the top ten hold around 33%. Antigens for these TCRs are unknown. Sample: PBMCs, sequenced either directly or after in vitro stimulation (not recorded which). Receptors were obtained from a human donor in good health (CMV status not recorded). Some clones in this sample may be carry-over from other donors' samples. The CDR3 runs from the conserved cysteine through the conserved F or W. The D gene is left open where the match is weak. Only some rows state a clone size, as once, few, many or a class for expanded clones.

D	V	size	J	CDR3	DNA
-	TRBV7-9	many	TRBJ2-2	CASSTPIAEAGELFF	TGTGCCAGCAGCACCCCTATCGCGGAGGCCGGGGAGCTGTTTTTT
-	TRBV12-5	-	TRBJ2-3	CASGRQNLADTQYF	TGTGCTAGTGGAAGACAGAATTTGGCAGATACGCAGTATTTT
-	TRBV19	many	TRBJ1-1	CASSIGEGTEAFF	TGTGCCAGTAGTATTGGGGAGGGCACTGAAGCTTTCTTT
-	TRBV28	many	TRBJ2-2	CAAKSLVDGELFF	TGTGCCGCCAAGTCTTTGGTTGACGGGGAGCTGTTTTTT
-	TRBV5-1	once	TRBJ1-2	CASSPEGLLGYTF	TGCGCCAGCAGCCCCGAAGGGTTGCTCGGCTACACCTTC
-	TRBV5-1	-	TRBJ1-1	CASSLEPHTLDEAFF	TGCGCCAGCAGCTTGGAGCCGCATACATTAGATGAAGCTTTCTTT
-	TRBV12-3/TRBV12-4	many	TRBJ2-3	CASNRADTQYF	TGTGCCAGCAACAGAGCAGATACGCAGTATTTT
TRBD2	TRBV19	-	TRBJ2-1	CASRGLAGYNEQFF	TGTGCCAGTAGGGGACTAGCGGGGTACAATGAGCAGTTCTTC
-	TRBV5-6	few	TRBJ1-1	CASRVMNTEAFF	TGTGCCTCGCGGGTGATGAACACTGAAGCTTTCTTT
-	TRBV6-5	few	TRBJ1-4	CASRFTATNEKLFF	TGTGCCAGCAGGTTTACAGCAACTAATGAAAAACTGTTTTTT
TRBD2	TRBV19	-	TRBJ2-1	CASSMDRASGFYNEQFF	TGTGCCAGTAGTATGGACCGCGCTAGCGGGTTCTACAATGAGCAGTTCTTC
-	TRBV28	few	TRBJ1-1	CASSLPEGRGAFF	TGTGCCAGCAGTTTACCCGAGGGTCGCGGAGCTTTCTTT
-	TRBV20-1	-	TRBJ1-1	CSASSPLNTEAFF	TGCAGTGCTAGTTCTCCGCTGAACACTGAAGCTTTCTTT
TRBD2	TRBV7-9	many	TRBJ2-1	CASSLGGELSYNEQFF	TGTGCCAGCAGCTTGGGGGGGGAGCTCTCCTACAATGAGCAGTTCTTC
TRBD1	TRBV11-2	many	TRBJ1-2	CASSPGQGGYTF	TGTGCCAGCAGCCCGGGACAGGGTGGCTACACCTTC
-	TRBV7-2	many	TRBJ2-1	CASSQRLRPMRGNEQFF	TGTGCCAGCAGCCAGCGACTACGGCCAATGAGGGGGAATGAGCAGTTCTTC
-	TRBV7-2	many	TRBJ1-6	CASSLGQRGGSYNSPLHF	TGTGCCAGCAGCTTAGGTCAACGGGGGGGCTCCTATAATTCACCCCTCCACTTT
-	TRBV7-6	many	TRBJ1-1	CASSPPGNTEAFF	TGTGCCAGCAGCCCCCCCGGGAACACTGAAGCTTTCTTT
TRBD1	TRBV19	-	TRBJ1-5	CASSPLPGGGQPQHF	TGTGCCAGTAGCCCCCTGCCAGGGGGCGGTCAGCCCCAGCATTTT
-	TRBV19	few	TRBJ2-5	CASTAGGNPQETQYF	TGTGCCAGTACGGCGGGCGGGAACCCCCAGGAGACCCAGTACTTC
-	TRBV20-1	few	TRBJ2-5	CSAYQDPETQYF	TGCAGTGCTTATCAGGACCCGGAGACCCAGTACTTC
-	TRBV27	-	TRBJ2-1	CASSLFRGNEQFF	TGTGCCAGCAGTTTATTTAGAGGCAATGAGCAGTTCTTC
TRBD1	TRBV12-3/TRBV12-4	-	TRBJ2-7	CASTYRGSYEQYF	TGTGCCAGCACATACAGGGGCTCCTACGAGCAGTACTTC
-	TRBV5-1	-	TRBJ1-1	CASSLVSQTTEAFF	TGCGCCAGCAGCTTGGTATCGCAGACCACTGAAGCTTTCTTT
TRBD2	TRBV11-3	many	TRBJ2-1	CASRGERSGGSGRYNEQFF	TGTGCCAGCAGAGGGGAACGGAGTGGGGGGAGCGGGAGATACAATGAGCAGTTCTTC